Listed below are T cell receptor beta chains from one sample, sequenced in a study of T cell responses to AZD1222 COVID-19 vaccine. Profiled with immunoSEQ multiplex PCR; TCRdb holds only in-frame clones, not every one. The repertoire consists of 120,000 or so clones, with about 89% occurring once and the leading ten covering approximately 12%. The source material was peripheral blood, sampled on day 0 of MenACWY control vaccination. The source is an adult in good health. CDR3s include the opening cysteine and the closing phenylalanine or tryptophan. D genes are given only for firm matches. Only some rows state a clone size, as once, few, many or a class for expanded clones.

TRBJ1-4 | TRBV6-5 | NA | NA | TGTGCCACCGCGGATCGTGAAAAACTGTTTTTT | CATADREKLFF
TRBJ1-2 | TRBV11-1 | NA | TRBD1 | TGTGCCAGCAGCTTCTCGGGACAGGAGGCGGAGGGCTACACCTTC | CASSFSGQEAEGYTF
TRBJ1-5 | TRBV5-4 | NA | NA | TGTGCCAGCAGTCGGGACCACAATCAGCCCCAGCATTTT | CASSRDHNQPQHF
TRBJ2-2 | TRBV29-1 | NA | NA | TGCAGCGCTTATCGGGACTTTGGTTTCACCGGGGAGCTGTTTTTT | CSAYRDFGFTGELFF
TRBJ1-6 | TRBV27 | NA | TRBD1 | TGTGCCAGCAGTCCGGGGGACAGGGTGTCCTCACCCCTCCACTTT | CASSPGDRVSSPLHF
TRBJ1-2 | TRBV7-9 | NA | NA | TGTGCCAGCAGTTCGGCCAGGGAGTACGGCTACACCTTC | CASSSAREYGYTF
TRBJ2-2 | TRBV5-1 | NA | TRBD2 | TGCGCCAGCATGGTCTCAGCGGGGGGCACCGGGGAGCTGTTTTTT | CASMVSAGGTGELFF
TRBJ1-2 | TRBV6-2/TRBV6-3 | NA | TRBD1 | TGTGCCAGCAGTTGGGGACAGGGGTCGCTCGGCTACACCTTC | CASSWGQGSLGYTF
TRBJ2-3 | TRBV4-3 | NA | NA | TGCGCCAGCAGCCAAGATCGCCAGGGATCAGATACGCAGTATTTT | CASSQDRQGSDTQYF
TRBJ2-7 | TRBV10-3 | NA | TRBD2 | TGTGCCATCAGTGAGTCGAGCGGGAGCTCCTACGAGCAGTACTTC | CAISESSGSSYEQYF
TRBJ1-1 | TRBV3-1/TRBV3-2 | NA | NA | TGTGCCAGCAGCCCCGCGGGGACGTACATGAACACTGAAGCTTTCTTT | CASSPAGTYMNTEAFF
TRBJ2-2 | TRBV10-3 | NA | TRBD1 | TGTGCCATCAGTGAGTCGTCGACTATAACAGGGGGCTCTAACACCGGGGAGCTGTTTTTT | CAISESSTITGGSNTGELFF
TRBJ2-3 | TRBV7-9 | NA | TRBD2 | TGTGCCAGCAGCGCCGGACTAGCATCGCAGTATTTT | CASSAGLASQYF
TRBJ1-1 | TRBV27 | NA | NA | TGTGCCAGCAGCTTGTCCGGAACAGTGATGAACACTGAAGCTTTCTTT | CASSLSGTVMNTEAFF
TRBJ2-3 | TRBV11-3 | NA | TRBD2 | TGTGCCAGCAGCTCCGGGACTAGCGGTAGCACAGATACGCAGTATTTT | CASSSGTSGSTDTQYF
TRBJ1-2 | TRBV6-2/TRBV6-3 | NA | NA | TGTGCCAGCAGCCGCCCTAGGACAGACTATGGCTACACCTTC | CASSRPRTDYGYTF
TRBJ1-5 | TRBV12-3/TRBV12-4 | many | NA | TGTGCCAGCACCCCGTCACTAAATCAGCCCCAGCATTTT | CASTPSLNQPQHF
TRBJ2-7 | TRBV3-1/TRBV3-2 | NA | NA | TGTGCCAGCAGCCAAGGGGACACCTACGAGCAGTACTTC | CASSQGDTYEQYF
TRBJ2-3 | TRBV5-1 | few | NA | TGCGCCAGCAGCCCGGGGCGTGGGGGGGCCGATACGCAGTATTTT | CASSPGRGGADTQYF
TRBJ2-7 | TRBV23-1 | NA | NA | TGCGCCAGCAGTCAACCGAATACGAACCTCCGGACAGTCTACGAGCAGTACTTC | CASSQPNTNLRTVYEQYF
TRBJ2-7 | TRBV7-9 | NA | TRBD2 | TGTGCCAGCAGCTTTGGTAGCGGGAGTTTTGAGCAGTACTTC | CASSFGSGSFEQYF
TRBJ2-6 | TRBV29-1 | NA | NA | TGCAGCGTCCGGGAGTTAAGCTCTGGGGCCAACGTCCTGACTTTC | CSVRELSSGANVLTF
TRBJ2-1 | TRBV5-6 | NA | NA | TGTGCCAGCAGCTGGGAGCGTTGGTCCTACAATGAGCAGTTCTTC | CASSWERWSYNEQFF
TRBJ2-3 | TRBV7-2 | few | NA | TGTGCCAGCAGTCAACAGCCTAGCACAGATACGCAGTATTTT | CASSQQPSTDTQYF
TRBJ2-5 | TRBV21-1 | NA | NA | TGTGCCACACGCGGGGCCCAGGGGGAAGAGACCCAGTACTTC | CATRGAQGEETQYF
TRBJ1-4 | TRBV28 | NA | NA | TGTGCCAGCAGTTTAATGGGGGGAAGTAATGAAAAACTGTTTTTT | CASSLMGGSNEKLFF
TRBJ1-2 | TRBV6-6 | NA | NA | TGTGCCAGCAGGAGCACGACAGCAAGCTATGGCTACACCTTC | CASRSTTASYGYTF
TRBJ1-2 | TRBV9 | NA | NA | TGTGCCAGCAGCGTAGCCGGGGACGAGTATGGCTACACCTTC | CASSVAGDEYGYTF
TRBJ1-2 | TRBV29-1 | NA | TRBD1 | TGCAGCGTTCTTAATGACAGGGACTATGGCTACACCTTC | CSVLNDRDYGYTF
TRBJ2-7 | TRBV18 | NA | NA | TGTGCCAGCTCCCGGCGGGATAGCGAAGCCTACGAGCAGTACTTC | CASSRRDSEAYEQYF
TRBJ1-1 | TRBV30 | NA | NA | TGTGCCTGGAGTGACGGGAACACTGAAGCTTTCTTT | CAWSDGNTEAFF
TRBJ2-3 | TRBV5-1 | once | NA | TGCGCCAGCAGCTTCGGGAACGGGAGAACAGATACGCAGTATTTT | CASSFGNGRTDTQYF
TRBJ2-3 | TRBV25-1 | NA | NA | TGTGCCAGCAGTGCAGTACGCACAGATACGCAGTATTTT | CASSAVRTDTQYF
TRBJ2-5 | TRBV5-6 | NA | NA | TGTGCCAGCAGCTTGGATTTCGGGAGCGGAGGCGAGACCCAGTACTTC | CASSLDFGSGGETQYF
TRBJ1-2 | TRBV2 | once | TRBD1 | TGTGCCAGCAGTGGGGACAGAGCTAACTATGGCTACACCTTC | CASSGDRANYGYTF
TRBJ2-7 | TRBV10-3 | NA | TRBD1 | TGTGCCATCAGTGCGGGACAGGGGTACGAGCAGTACTTC | CAISAGQGYEQYF
TRBJ1-5 | TRBV19 | NA | NA | TGTGCCAGTAGTATAGGACAGGTAGGCAATCAGCCCCAGCATTTT | CASSIGQVGNQPQHF
TRBJ2-1 | TRBV10-3 | few | TRBD2 | TGTGCCATCAGTGACCCGGGACTAGCGGGAGGAAGGGAGCAGTTCTTC | CAISDPGLAGGREQFF
TRBJ2-7 | TRBV27 | NA | NA | TGTGCCAGCAGTTTATTCGGCGAGCAGTACTTC | CASSLFGEQYF
TRBJ2-3 | TRBV4-1 | NA | NA | TGCGCCAGCAGCCAAGCGCGAGGTGGCACAGATACGCAGTATTTT | CASSQARGGTDTQYF
TRBJ1-1 | TRBV4-1 | NA | NA | TGCGCCAGCAGCCAACCAGCCCTGAGGAACACTGAAGCTTTCTTT | CASSQPALRNTEAFF
TRBJ2-1 | TRBV6-6 | NA | NA | TGTGCCAGCAGTTACGCCTTCAATGAGCAGTTCTTC | CASSYAFNEQFF
TRBJ2-1 | TRBV3-1/TRBV3-2 | NA | TRBD2 | TGTGCCAGCAGCCAATACCTGACTTGGGCAGCGGGAGAACGCAATGAGCAGTTCTTC | CASSQYLTWAAGERNEQFF
TRBJ2-3 | TRBV6-1 | NA | NA | TGTGCCAGCAGTGAAGCGGGGGTTGACTACGGGGCAGATACGCAGTATTTT | CASSEAGVDYGADTQYF
TRBJ2-1 | TRBV9 | NA | NA | TGTGCCAGCAGCGTAAGTGGTCTCGGCGGAGCTTTCTACAATGAGCAGTTCTTC | CASSVSGLGGAFYNEQFF
TRBJ2-3 | TRBV29-1 | NA | NA | TGCAGCGCGGGGGCCAGCGATACGCAGTATTTT | CSAGASDTQYF
TRBJ2-3 | TRBV6-4 | NA | TRBD2 | TGTGCCAGCAGTGAAATAGCGGGGAGCACAGATACGCAGTATTTT | CASSEIAGSTDTQYF
TRBJ2-7 | TRBV29-1 | NA | TRBD2 | TGCAGCGTTGTGGTAAGCGGGAGCTACTACGAGCAGTACTTC | CSVVVSGSYYEQYF
TRBJ2-3 | TRBV7-8 | once | NA | TGTGCCAGCAGCTTAATGTCTAGCGGCACAGATACGCAGTATTTT | CASSLMSSGTDTQYF
TRBJ2-1 | TRBV7-6 | NA | NA | TGTGCCAGCAGCTTAGTAGGGTCCCTCTCCTACAATGAGCAGTTCTTC | CASSLVGSLSYNEQFF
TRBJ1-4 | TRBV30 | NA | NA | TGTGCCTGGAGTGTGTCCCGGGACGGACGTAATGAAAAACTGTTTTTT | CAWSVSRDGRNEKLFF
TRBJ2-1 | TRBV21-1 | NA | NA | TGTGCCAGCAGGGGGACTAGCGGGAGCGGGGACTCCTACAATGAGCAGTTCTTC | CASRGTSGSGDSYNEQFF
TRBJ1-2 | TRBV2 | NA | NA | TGTGCCAGCGATTTGGGCCCCGAAACAGGCTACACCTTC | CASDLGPETGYTF
TRBJ2-5 | TRBV7-3 | NA | NA | TGTGCCAGCAGCTTAACGGGGACAACTACAGAGACCCAGTACTTC | CASSLTGTTTETQYF
TRBJ2-3 | TRBV7-3 | NA | TRBD1 | TGTGCCAGCAGCCACCGGACAGGGATGAACACAGATACGCAGTATTTT | CASSHRTGMNTDTQYF
TRBJ1-3 | TRBV7-2 | few | NA | TGTGCCAGCAGCTCGGGATTCTCTGGAAACACCATATATTTT | CASSSGFSGNTIYF
TRBJ2-2 | TRBV11-2 | NA | TRBD2 | TGTGCCAGCAGCTTAGGCCTAGCGGTTAACACCGGGGAGCTGTTTTTT | CASSLGLAVNTGELFF
TRBJ2-5 | TRBV5-1 | NA | TRBD2 | TGCGCCAGCAGCTTGGGGTTGGGGACTAGCCGAAATAGGGGAGAGACCCAGTACTTC | CASSLGLGTSRNRGETQYF
TRBJ1-2 | TRBV5-1 | once | NA | TGCGCCAGCAGCCCGGTGGGTCTTGCTGGGGGGTATGGCTACACCTTC | CASSPVGLAGGYGYTF
TRBJ1-2 | TRBV6-4 | few | TRBD1 | TGTGCCAGCAGTGACTCGTCCAGGGGGTATAACTATGGCTACACCTTC | CASSDSSRGYNYGYTF